The clone carrying this T cell receptor beta chain was counted only a few times. The CDR3 covers 12 residues. Deletions cut 0 bases from V and 3 bases from J, with 4 bases between. Germline CDR1 is SGHKS and CDR2 is YYEKEE (reference sequence). This specimen belongs to a study of identical twins. TCRdb analysed the 5' RACE reads with MiXCR anew, one entry per CDR3 protein. The sample has over 500,000 distinct CDR3 sequences, 20% to 25% seen once. The same specimen was also included in a second study, on T cells expressing NK-cell markers. As reported in that work: Sorted T-cell subsets CD3+CD56+NKG2C+, CD3+CD56+NKG2C- and CD3+CD56-NKG2C+ were TCR beta-sequenced. Out of eight donors sequenced, seven tested HCMV-seropositive and the remaining one seronegative. For several experiments, T cell sorting was restricted to the alpha-beta TCR population by means of an anti-gamma-delta TCR antibody.

This TCR derives from a woman younger than 35 in good health. The sample comprised CD4+ T cells sorted from blood. V is TRBV5-5 and J is TRBJ2-7; no clear D gene. The CDR3 sequence is CASSLVFYEQYF. The CDR3 DNA reads TGTGCCAGCAGCTTGGTGTTCTACGAGCAGTACTTC.